This T cell receptor (beta chain) appears in the sequencing data of a study of cytomegalovirus exposure and HLA in healthy donors. Trimming took off 5 bases at V and 2 bases at J, with 12 bases between the two ends. There are 14 residues in the CDR3. The germline CDR1 and CDR2 sequences are MRHNA and SNTAGT. To note about this clone: Its target is unknown.

Primers: 60 Vbeta forward and 13 Jbeta reverse. Sequencing was performed with immunoSEQ multiplex PCR; in TCRdb, only in-frame clones are kept and a portion is missing. The profile covers some 200,000 clones, with around 74% appearing a single time and around 1.4% taken by the ten largest. Study conclusions and caveats: According to reports, the classifier identified cytomegalovirus status with high specificity and sensitivity.

The chain employs TRBV6-4 and TRBJ1-2; possible D gene TRBD1, 6 bases. Material: PBMCs. The TCR sequence derives from a girl aged 5-17 years in good health and CMV-seropositive. CDR3 in amino acids: CASSQTGSNYGYTF. CDR3 DNA: TGTGCCAGCAGTCAAACAGGGTCCAACTATGGCTACACCTTC.